At least ten counts were recorded for the clone carrying this T cell receptor beta chain. Its antigen is still unknown. Each CDR3 protein is one row after TCRdb ran MiXCR on the RACE reads. The top ten hold about 2% of the sample, which has approximately 160,000 distinct CDR3 sequences, 25% to 30% seen once. These data are taken from a study of human T cells and chemical hapten exposure. The overall study: The study enrolled mostly female patients with alopecia areata, totalis or universalis.

General study results and limits: Donor immune responses may differ from healthy people's, since all donors had alopecia. Expanded TCRs were compared with controls, and the expanded TCRs formed significantly more large CDR3 similarity clusters.

Time point indicated: patch test 3, about 24 weeks after DPC sensitization. As to treatment: therapeutic diphenylcyclopropenone sensitization with weekly scalp DPC. The germline V gene encodes CDR1 MGHRA and CDR2 YSYEKL. CDR3 length: 15 residues. V was cut by 0 bases and J by 6 bases, with 13 bases left in between. This material consisted of whole blood, taken in connection with sensitization to the hapten diphenylcyclopropenone (DPC). The TCR was taken from a young woman with alopecia areata. Some clones in this sample may be carry-over from other donors' samples. V is TRBV4-1 and J is TRBJ2-3; possible D gene TRBD2, 7 bases. The CDR3 region has the DNA TGCGCCAGCAGCCAAGAAAGGGGGGGCCCCGATACGCAGTATTTT. Its translation: CASSQERGGPDTQYF.